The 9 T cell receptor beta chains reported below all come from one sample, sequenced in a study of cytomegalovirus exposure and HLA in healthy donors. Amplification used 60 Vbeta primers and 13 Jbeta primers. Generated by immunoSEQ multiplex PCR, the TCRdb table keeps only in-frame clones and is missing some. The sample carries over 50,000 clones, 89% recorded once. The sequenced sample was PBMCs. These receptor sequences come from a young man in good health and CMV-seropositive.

CDR3 in DNA: TGTGCCAGCAGTGAAAGGGGGACAGGGGTTAACTATGGCTACACCTTC. This translates into CASSERGTGVNYGYTF. The V gene is TRBV2, the J gene TRBJ1-2, with 10 nucleotides matching TRBD1. The V gene end was trimmed by 2 bases and the J gene end by 1 base; junction bases not matched to a gene: 4. This CDR3 has 16 residues. Germline CDR1 SNHLY, CDR2 FYNNEI.

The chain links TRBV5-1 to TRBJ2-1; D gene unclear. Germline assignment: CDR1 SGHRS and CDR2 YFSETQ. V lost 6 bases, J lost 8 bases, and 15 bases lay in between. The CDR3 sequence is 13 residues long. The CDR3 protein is CASTSSSLDEQFF. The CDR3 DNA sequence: TGCGCCAGCACGTCGAGTAGCCTGGATGAGCAGTTCTTC.

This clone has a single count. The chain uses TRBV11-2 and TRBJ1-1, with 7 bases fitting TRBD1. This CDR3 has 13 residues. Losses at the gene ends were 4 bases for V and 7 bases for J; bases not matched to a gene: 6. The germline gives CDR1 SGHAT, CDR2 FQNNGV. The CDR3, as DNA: TGTGCCAGCAGCTCGGACAGGCTGGTTGAAGCTTTCTTT. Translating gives CASSSDRLVEAFF.

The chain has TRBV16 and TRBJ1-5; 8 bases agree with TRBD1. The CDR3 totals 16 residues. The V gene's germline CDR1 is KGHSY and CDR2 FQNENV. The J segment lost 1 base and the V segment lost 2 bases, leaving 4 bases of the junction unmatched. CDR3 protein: CASSQGQGGSNQPQHF. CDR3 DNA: TGTGCCAGCAGCCAAGGACAGGGCGGAAGCAATCAGCCCCAGCATTTT.

Here the CDR3 reads CASREGTALNTGELFF. CDR3 nucleotide sequence: TGCGCCAGCAGAGAAGGGACAGCCCTAAACACCGGGGAGCTGTTTTTT. This chain links TRBV10-2 with TRBJ2-2; 7 positions match TRBD1. The CDR3 extends over 16 amino acids. Trimming took 6 bases from V and 2 from J; bases not matched to a gene: 9. Germline values: CDR1 WSHSY, CDR2 SAAADI.

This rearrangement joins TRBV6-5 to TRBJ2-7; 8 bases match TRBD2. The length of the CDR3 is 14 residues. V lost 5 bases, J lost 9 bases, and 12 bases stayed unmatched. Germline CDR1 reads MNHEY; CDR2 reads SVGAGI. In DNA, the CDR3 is TGTGCCAGCAGTACACTAGCGGTAGCAGGTGGGCAGTACTTC. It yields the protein CASSTLAVAGGQYF.

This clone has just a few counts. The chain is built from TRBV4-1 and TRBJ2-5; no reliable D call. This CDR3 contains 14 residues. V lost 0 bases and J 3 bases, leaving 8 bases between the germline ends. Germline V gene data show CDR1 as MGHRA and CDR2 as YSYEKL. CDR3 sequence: CASSQDLTEETQYF. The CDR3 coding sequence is TGCGCCAGCAGCCAAGATCTTACTGAAGAGACCCAGTACTTC.

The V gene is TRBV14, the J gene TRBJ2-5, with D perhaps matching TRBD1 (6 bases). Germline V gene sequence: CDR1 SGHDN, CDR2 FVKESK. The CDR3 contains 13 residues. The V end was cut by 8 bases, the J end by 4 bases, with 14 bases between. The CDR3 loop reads CASAQGLGETQYF. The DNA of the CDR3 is TGTGCCAGCGCACAGGGTCTAGGAGAGACCCAGTACTTC. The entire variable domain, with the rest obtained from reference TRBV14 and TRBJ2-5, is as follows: EAGVTQFPSHSVIEKGQTVTLRCDPISGHDNLYWYRRVMGKEIKFLLHFVKESKQDESGMPNNRFLAERTGGTYSTLKVQPAELEDSGVYFCASAQGLGETQYFGPGTRLLVL.

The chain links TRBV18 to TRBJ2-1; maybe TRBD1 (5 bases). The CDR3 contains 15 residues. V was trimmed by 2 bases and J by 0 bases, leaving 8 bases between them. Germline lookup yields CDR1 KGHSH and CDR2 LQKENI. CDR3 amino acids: CASSPTDSSYNEQFF. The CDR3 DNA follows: TGTGCCAGCTCACCAACCGACAGCTCCTACAATGAGCAGTTCTTC.